This T cell receptor (beta chain) comes out of a study of T cells after yellow fever vaccination. Whole-study results and caveats: Post-booster samples contained most primary-vaccination clones (approximately 95% CD4, about 90% CD8).

This clonotype appeared many times. The antigen is unknown. TCRdb independently ran MiXCR on the 5' RACE reads; one entry per CDR3 protein. The top ten clones hold 2% to 3% of a sample with roughly 120,000 distinct CDR3 sequences, roughly 6.7% of them seen once. Germline V lookup: CDR1 MNHEY, CDR2 SVGAGI. Trimming pared 6 bases from V and 5 bases from J, leaving 13 bases between. CDR3 length: 13 amino acids. Sequencing was performed on CD4+ T cells sorted from PBMCs, taken around 10 days after the first yellow fever vaccination. The clonotype originates from a man between 18 and 29 years old who received the YFV17D yellow fever vaccine. The chain is built from TRBV6-5 and TRBJ2-5; possibly TRBD1 for D (5 bases). The chain's CDR3 is CASRQGAWETQYF. In DNA, the CDR3 is TGTGCCAGCAGGCAAGGGGCATGGGAGACCCAGTACTTC.